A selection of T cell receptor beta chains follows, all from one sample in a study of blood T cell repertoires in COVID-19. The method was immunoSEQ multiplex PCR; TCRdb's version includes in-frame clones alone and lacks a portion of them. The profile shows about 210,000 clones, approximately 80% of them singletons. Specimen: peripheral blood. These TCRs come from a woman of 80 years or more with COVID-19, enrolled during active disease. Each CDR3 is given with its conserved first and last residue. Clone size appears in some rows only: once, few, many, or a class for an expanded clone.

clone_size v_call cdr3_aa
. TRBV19 CASSMSTGRGTEAFF
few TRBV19 CASSMTGIPYEQYF
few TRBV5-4 CASSFGGEHGYTF
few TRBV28 CASSLKHYGYTF
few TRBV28 CASSFLVSYTF
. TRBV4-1 CASSAGLAGPTDTQYF
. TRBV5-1 CASSLAENSGYTDTQYF
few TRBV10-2 CASQLNPGQPQHF
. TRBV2 CASSAERVSNQPQHF
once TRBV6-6 CASRMDKTAGNTIYF
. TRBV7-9 CASSRDGNQPQHF
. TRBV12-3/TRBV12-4 CASSFVAEKLFF
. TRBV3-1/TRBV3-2 CASLSGIQETQYF
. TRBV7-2 CASGLAGVITDTQYF
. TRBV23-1 CASSDKPRGDYGYTF
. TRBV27 CASSLGTGNQPQHF
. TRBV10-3 CAIRDREGQPQHF
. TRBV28 CASSGQGIGDTEAFF
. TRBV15 CATSRAASGYEQYF
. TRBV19 CASTGTGNWQPQHF
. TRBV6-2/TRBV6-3 CASSYEGAILNEQFF
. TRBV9 CASSEGIQGAQETQYF
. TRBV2 CASSLPGNSGNTIYF
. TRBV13 CASSKALAGAYTDTQYF
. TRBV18 CASSPRRNTGELFF
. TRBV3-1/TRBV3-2 CASSPLAGGQGEQFF
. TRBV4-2 CASSQGSGQVTTEAFF
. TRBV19 CASSGEPRGSQPQHF
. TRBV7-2 CASSKPMRQEAGYTF
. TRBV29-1 CSVGGQNPYTF
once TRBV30 CAWSGDRDNQPQHF
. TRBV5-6 CASSLRGISGYTF
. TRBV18 CASSPAGGAYSNQPQHF
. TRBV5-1 CASSSQATNTEAFF
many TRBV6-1 CASSEASGVTTEAFF
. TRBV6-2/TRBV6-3 CASSYSGKGNEKLFF
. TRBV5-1 CASSLIFAGGSDTQYF
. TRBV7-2 CASSLNIGSLGAQHF
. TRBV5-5 CASSPTGANTEAFF
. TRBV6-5 CASSLSGGQETQYF
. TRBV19 CASSWGRAPYQPQHF
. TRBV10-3 CAISPSGGAVSEQFF
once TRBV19 CASRGLLAGAYNEQFF
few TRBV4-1 CASSLQTGANTEAFF
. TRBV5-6 CASSYQVPGYTF